Listed below are T cell receptor beta chains from one sample, sequenced in a study of CD8 T cells in Susac syndrome. A single record per CDR3 protein comes from TCRdb applying MiXCR to the immunoSEQ multiplex PCR reads. The data show approximately 87,000 distinct CDR3 sequences, with 95% to 96% seen just once and roughly 0.4% held by the top ten. Sequencing was performed on CD8+ T cells from PBMCs. The receptor source for this set is a human donor with Susac syndrome. CDR3s include the opening cysteine and the closing phenylalanine or tryptophan. The D gene is left open where the match is weak. The size entry is marked missing in some rows and otherwise reads once, few, many or a size class.

D,V,J,size,length,DNA,CDR3
.,TRBV7-8,TRBJ1-1,.,13,TGTGCCAGCAGCTTGGGGACAATCACTGAAGCTTTCTTT,CASSLGTITEAFF
.,TRBV27,TRBJ1-1,.,12,TGTGCCAGCAGTTTTACAGGCACTGAAGCTTTCTTT,CASSFTGTEAFF
.,TRBV20-1,TRBJ1-4,.,16,TGCAGTGCTAGAGCCCGTAGAGGGATGGGGTATGAAAAACTGTTTTTT,CSARARRGMGYEKLFF
TRBD2,TRBV9,TRBJ2-3,.,20,TGTGCCAGCAGCCCCGCGGGTTTTAGCGGGGGGCCTGGTAGCACAGATACGCAGTATTTT,CASSPAGFSGGPGSTDTQYF
.,TRBV7-9,TRBJ2-2,.,17,TGTGCCAGCAGCTTAGGCAGGCCCGGGGCGAACACCGGGGAGCTGTTTTTT,CASSLGRPGANTGELFF
.,TRBV6-2/TRBV6-3,TRBJ2-7,.,15,TGTGCCAGCAGTCTTGGGAAAGGCTTCTCCTACGAGCAGTACTTC,CASSLGKGFSYEQYF
.,TRBV28,TRBJ2-5,.,13,TGTGCCAGCAGTCTGACACCCCAAGAGACCCAGTACTTC,CASSLTPQETQYF
.,TRBV2,TRBJ2-2,.,12,TGTGCCAGCAGGCGGAGCGGAGGGGAGCTGTTTTTT,CASRRSGGELFF
.,TRBV27,TRBJ1-2,.,13,TGTGCCAGCAGCTCGGATTCTAACTATGGCTACACCTTC,CASSSDSNYGYTF
TRBD2,TRBV20-1,TRBJ2-3,.,13,TGCAGTGTCTCTAGCGGGAGCACAGATACGCAGTATTTT,CSVSSGSTDTQYF
TRBD2,TRBV27,TRBJ2-5,once,17,TGTGCCAGCAGCCCGTTGGACCTAGCGGGGGGCCAAGAGACCCAGTACTTC,CASSPLDLAGGQETQYF
TRBD1,TRBV4-2,TRBJ1-2,.,14,TGTGCCAGCAGCCACGACAGGGGGAACTATGGCTACACCTTC,CASSHDRGNYGYTF
.,TRBV14,TRBJ2-1,.,16,TGTGCCAGCAGCGAAAGACAGGTGACCTCCTACAATGAGCAGTTCTTC,CASSERQVTSYNEQFF
TRBD1,TRBV15,TRBJ2-7,.,15,TGTGCCACCAGCATGAGGGACAGGGGGCAGGGCGAGCAGTACTTC,CATSMRDRGQGEQYF
TRBD2,TRBV29-1,TRBJ2-1,.,16,TGCAGCGTGGTGACTAGCGGGACCTGGAGGTACAATGAGCAGTTCTTC,CSVVTSGTWRYNEQFF
TRBD1,TRBV20-1,TRBJ1-1,.,13,TGCAGTGCAAGGGACAGGGGAGGCACTGAAGCTTTCTTT,CSARDRGGTEAFF
.,TRBV10-3,TRBJ2-1,.,12,TGTGCCCTGGGTGAGGCCGGCGATGAGCAGTTCTTC,CALGEAGDEQFF
.,TRBV28,TRBJ1-4,once,13,TGTGCCAGCACGAAGGCAGGGAATGAAAAACTGTTTTTT,CASTKAGNEKLFF
TRBD1,TRBV18,TRBJ2-7,.,20,TGTGCCAGCTCACCACCAACCGAATTGACAGGGGGAGGCCTGTGGGACGAGCAGTACTTC,CASSPPTELTGGGLWDEQYF
TRBD2,TRBV7-9,TRBJ2-1,.,16,TGTGCCAGCAGCCGGACTAGCGGGGGGGCCGGTGATGAGCAGTTCTTC,CASSRTSGGAGDEQFF
.,TRBV2,TRBJ2-7,.,13,TGTGCCAGCTCGTCGCAGGACGCCTACGAGCAGTACTTC,CASSSQDAYEQYF
TRBD1,TRBV29-1,TRBJ2-7,.,14,TGCAGCGCACTAACCGGGACAGGCAGTAACGAGCAGTACTTC,CSALTGTGSNEQYF
.,TRBV28,TRBJ2-1,.,13,TGTGCCAGCAGTTTCGTCTTAGCGAATGAGCAGTTCTTC,CASSFVLANEQFF
TRBD2,TRBV27,TRBJ2-6,.,18,TGTGCCAGCGGGACACTAGCGGCTTCGAGCTCTGGGGCCAACGTCCTGACTTTC,CASGTLAASSSGANVLTF
.,TRBV29-1,TRBJ1-2,.,12,TGCAGCGTTGAAGGAGGGATCTATGGCTACACCTTC,CSVEGGIYGYTF
.,TRBV11-2,TRBJ2-5,.,12,TGTGCCAGCAGCTCCGCAGGGGAGACCCAGTACTTC,CASSSAGETQYF
.,TRBV29-1,TRBJ1-1,.,10,TGCAGGGCCTTGGGCACTGAAGCTTTCTTT,CRALGTEAFF
.,TRBV7-9,TRBJ2-7,few,12,TGTGCCAGCAGCTCGGACCCCTACGAGCAGTACTTC,CASSSDPYEQYF
.,TRBV27,TRBJ1-1,.,14,TGTGCCAGCAGTTTAACTGCAGGGAACACTGAAGCTTTCTTT,CASSLTAGNTEAFF